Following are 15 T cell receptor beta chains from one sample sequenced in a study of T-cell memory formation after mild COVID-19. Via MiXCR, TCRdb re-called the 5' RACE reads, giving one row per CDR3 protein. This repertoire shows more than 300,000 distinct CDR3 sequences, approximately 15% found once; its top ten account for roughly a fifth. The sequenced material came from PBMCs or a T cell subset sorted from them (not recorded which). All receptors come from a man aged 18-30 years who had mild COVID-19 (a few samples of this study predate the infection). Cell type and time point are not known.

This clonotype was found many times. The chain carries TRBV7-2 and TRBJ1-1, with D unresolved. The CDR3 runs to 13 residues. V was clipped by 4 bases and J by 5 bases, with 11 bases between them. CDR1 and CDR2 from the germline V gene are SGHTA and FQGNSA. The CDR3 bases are TGTGCCAGCAGCTCAGGAGTCAGAACTGAAGCTTTCTTT. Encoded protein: CASSSGVRTEAFF.

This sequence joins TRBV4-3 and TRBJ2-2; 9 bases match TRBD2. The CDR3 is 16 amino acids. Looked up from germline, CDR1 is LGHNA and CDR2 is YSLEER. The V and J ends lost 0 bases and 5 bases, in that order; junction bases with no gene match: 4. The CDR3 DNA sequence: TGCGCCAGCAGCCAAGACTCGGGACTAGCAACCGGGGAGCTGTTTTTT. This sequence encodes CASSQDSGLATGELFF.

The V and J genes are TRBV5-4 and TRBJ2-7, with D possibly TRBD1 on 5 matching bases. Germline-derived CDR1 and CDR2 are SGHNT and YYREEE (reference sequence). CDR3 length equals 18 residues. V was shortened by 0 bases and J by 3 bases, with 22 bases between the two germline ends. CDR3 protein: CASSLVVRQPVLSYEQYV. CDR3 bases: TGTGCCAGCAGCTTGGTGGTCCGACAGCCAGTCCTCAGCTACGAGCAGTACGTC.

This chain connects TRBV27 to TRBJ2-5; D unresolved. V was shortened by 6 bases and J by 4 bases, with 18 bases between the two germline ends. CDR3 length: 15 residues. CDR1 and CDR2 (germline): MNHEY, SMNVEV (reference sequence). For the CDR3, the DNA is TGTGCCAGCAGCCCCGTAGTAAGCTCGATAGAGACCCAGTACTTC. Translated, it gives CASSPVVSSIETQYF.

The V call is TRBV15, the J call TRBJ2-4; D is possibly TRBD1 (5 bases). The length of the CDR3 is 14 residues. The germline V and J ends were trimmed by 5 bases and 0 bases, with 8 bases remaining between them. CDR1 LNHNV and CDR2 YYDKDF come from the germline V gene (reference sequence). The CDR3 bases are TGTGCCACCAGCGGTGGGGCAGCCAAAAACATTCAGTACTTC. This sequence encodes CATSGGAAKNIQYF.

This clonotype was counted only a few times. CDR3 DNA sequence: TGCAGTGCTAGCCGGGTAGCGGGGGGGCCACATGAGCAGTTCTTC. It specifies CSASRVAGGPHEQFF. This rearrangement joins TRBV20-1 to TRBJ2-1; 11 bases align to TRBD2. Trimming cost V 3 bases and J 8 bases; bases outside gene matches: 9. The CDR3 totals 15 residues. The germline V gene has CDR1 DFQATT and CDR2 SNEGSKA (reference sequence).

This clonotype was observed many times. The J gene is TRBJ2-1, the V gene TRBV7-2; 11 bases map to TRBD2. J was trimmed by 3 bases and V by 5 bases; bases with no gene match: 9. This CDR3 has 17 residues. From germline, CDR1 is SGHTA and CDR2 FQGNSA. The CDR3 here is CASSQRFLAGGYNEQFF. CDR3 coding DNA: TGTGCCAGCAGCCAACGATTCCTAGCGGGGGGCTACAATGAGCAGTTCTTC.

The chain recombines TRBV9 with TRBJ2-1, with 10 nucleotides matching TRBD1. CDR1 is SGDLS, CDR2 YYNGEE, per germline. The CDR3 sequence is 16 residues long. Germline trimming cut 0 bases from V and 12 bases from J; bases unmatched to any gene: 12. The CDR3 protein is CASSVVPGQGPPGQFF. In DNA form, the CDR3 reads TGTGCCAGCAGCGTAGTTCCGGGACAGGGGCCCCCTGGGCAGTTCTTC.

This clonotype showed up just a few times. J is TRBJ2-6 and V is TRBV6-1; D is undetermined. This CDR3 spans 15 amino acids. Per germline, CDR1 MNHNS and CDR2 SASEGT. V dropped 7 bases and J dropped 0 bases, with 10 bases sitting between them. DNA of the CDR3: TGTGCCAGCAATACCTGGTACTCTGGGGCCAACGTCCTGACTTTC. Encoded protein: CASNTWYSGANVLTF.

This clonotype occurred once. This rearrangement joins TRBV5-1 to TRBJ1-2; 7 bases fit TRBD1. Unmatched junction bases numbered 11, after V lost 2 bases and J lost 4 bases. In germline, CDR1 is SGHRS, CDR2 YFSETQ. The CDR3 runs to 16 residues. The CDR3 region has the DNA TGCGCCAGCAGCTTTCAGACAGGGCCTAAAACCTATGGCTACACCTTC. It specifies CASSFQTGPKTYGYTF.

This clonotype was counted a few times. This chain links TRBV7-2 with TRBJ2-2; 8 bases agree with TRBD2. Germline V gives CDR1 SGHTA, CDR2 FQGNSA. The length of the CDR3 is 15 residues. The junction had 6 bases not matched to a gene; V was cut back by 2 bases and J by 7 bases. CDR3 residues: CASSLWRGAVGELFF. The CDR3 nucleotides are TGTGCCAGCAGCTTATGGCGGGGGGCGGTCGGGGAGCTGTTTTTT.

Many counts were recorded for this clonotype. In DNA, the CDR3 is TGTGCCACCAGTAGGGGGACAGATACGCAGTATTTT. It translates to CATSRGTDTQYF. The chain has TRBV13 and TRBJ2-3, with a possible D match to TRBD1 (6 bases). CDR1 is PRHDT, CDR2 FYEKMQ, per germline (reference sequence). The ends were cut back, 10 bases at V and 3 bases at J, with 11 bases in the middle. This CDR3 is built from 12 residues.

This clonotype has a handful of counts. CDR3 loop: CASSQGTSGASDTQYF. CDR3 DNA: TGTGCCAGCAGCCAGGGGACTAGCGGGGCATCAGATACGCAGTATTTT. The rearrangement uses TRBV9 and TRBJ2-3; TRBD2 agrees at 13 bases. With V trimmed by 4 bases and J by 4 bases, 6 bases remained unmatched. CDR1 and CDR2 from the germline V gene are SGDLS and YYNGEE. There are 16 residues in the CDR3.

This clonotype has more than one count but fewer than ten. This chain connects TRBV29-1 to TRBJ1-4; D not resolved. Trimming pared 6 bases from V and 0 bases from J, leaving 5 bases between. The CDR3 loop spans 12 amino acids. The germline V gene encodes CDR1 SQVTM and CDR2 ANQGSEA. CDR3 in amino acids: CSVRATNEKLFF. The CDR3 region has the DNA TGCAGCGTACGTGCAACTAATGAAAAACTGTTTTTT.

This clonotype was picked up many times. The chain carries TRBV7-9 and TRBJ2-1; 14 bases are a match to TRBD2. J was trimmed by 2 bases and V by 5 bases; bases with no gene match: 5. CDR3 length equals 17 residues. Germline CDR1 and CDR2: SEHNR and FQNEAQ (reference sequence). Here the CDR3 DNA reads TGTGCCAGCAGCGGGGGACTAGCGGGGGCCACCTACAATGAGCAGTTCTTC. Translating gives CASSGGLAGATYNEQFF. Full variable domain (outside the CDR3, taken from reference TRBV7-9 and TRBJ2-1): DTGVSQNPRHKITKRGQNVTFRCDPISEHNRLYWYRQTLGQGPEFLTYFQNEAQLEKSRLLSDRFSAERPKGSFSTLEIQRTEQGDSAMYLCASSGGLAGATYNEQFFGPGTRLTVL.